This TCR beta chain is drawn from a study of blood T cell repertoires in COVID-19. Study overall: The origin of the acute and convalescent COVID-19 samples was the United States, Italy and Spain. From T cells, B-cell-depleted T cells, or PBMCs came the material, which was cDNA or gDNA.

V gave up 3 bases and J gave up 0 bases; unmatched junction bases: 7. CDR3 length equals 17 residues. In germline, CDR1 is SGHRS, CDR2 YFSETQ. Per the original data handling: Amplification of reference gene primers provided the estimated nucleated cell counts. Using immunoSEQ multiplex PCR, the repertoire was profiled, and TCRdb retains in-frame clones only, with some absent. V, J and clone size reflect that table, while D and trimming were determined from the DNA. The sample has approximately 71,000 clones, roughly 88% seen once. This TCR derives from a human donor in a cohort sampled during active COVID-19. The chain combines TRBV5-1 with TRBJ2-7; 12 bases are shared with TRBD2. Sequencing used peripheral blood. The CDR3: CASSYGTSGWSSYEQYF. CDR3 nucleotides: TGCGCCAGCAGCTACGGGACTAGCGGGTGGTCCTCCTACGAGCAGTACTTC.